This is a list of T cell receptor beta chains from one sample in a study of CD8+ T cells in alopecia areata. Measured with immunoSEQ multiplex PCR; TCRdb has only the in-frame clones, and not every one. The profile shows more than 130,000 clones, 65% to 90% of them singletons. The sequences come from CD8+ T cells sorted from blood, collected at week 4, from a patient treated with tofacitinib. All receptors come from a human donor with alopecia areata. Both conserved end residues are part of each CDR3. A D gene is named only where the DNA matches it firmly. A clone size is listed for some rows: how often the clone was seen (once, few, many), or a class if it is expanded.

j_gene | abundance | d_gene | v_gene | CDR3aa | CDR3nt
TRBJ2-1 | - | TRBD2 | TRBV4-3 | CASSQGTSGGYEQFF | TGCGCCAGCAGCCAGGGGACTAGCGGGGGATATGAGCAGTTCTTC
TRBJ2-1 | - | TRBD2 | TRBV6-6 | CASSSGGGLLDEQFF | TGTGCCAGCAGTTCCGGCGGGGGTCTCTTAGATGAGCAGTTCTTC
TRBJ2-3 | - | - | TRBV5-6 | CASSGDPLTDTQYF | TGTGCCTCGTCAGGGGACCCGTTAACAGATACGCAGTATTTT
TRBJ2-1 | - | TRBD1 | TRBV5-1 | CASSLSGGSSYNEQFF | TGCGCCAGCAGCTTGTCAGGGGGTAGCTCCTACAATGAGCAGTTCTTC
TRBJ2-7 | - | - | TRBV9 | CASSPLTGTPSYEQYF | TGTGCCAGCAGCCCTCTCACCGGGACTCCCTCCTACGAGCAGTACTTC
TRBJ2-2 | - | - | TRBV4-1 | CASSQGRAGANTGELFF | TGCGCCAGCAGCCAAGGCCGGGCAGGGGCGAACACCGGGGAGCTGTTTTTT
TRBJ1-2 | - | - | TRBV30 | CAWSGGTAYGYTF | TGTGCCTGGAGCGGCGGGACGGCCTATGGCTACACCTTC
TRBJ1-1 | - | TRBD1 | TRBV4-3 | CASSHQTGTNTEAFF | TGCGCCAGCAGCCACCAGACAGGGACGAACACTGAAGCTTTCTTT
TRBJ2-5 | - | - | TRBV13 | CASSTRVETQYF | TGTGCCAGCAGCACCCGAGTTGAGACCCAGTACTTC
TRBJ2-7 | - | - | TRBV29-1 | CSVEDRGSYEQYF | TGCAGCGTTGAAGATCGGGGTTCCTACGAGCAGTACTTC
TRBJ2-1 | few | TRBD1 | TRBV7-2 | CAISPGTGFDEQFF | TGTGCCATCAGCCCCGGGACAGGGTTTGATGAGCAGTTCTTC
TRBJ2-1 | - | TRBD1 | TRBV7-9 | CASSLATGTGRFSYNEQFF | TGTGCCAGCAGCTTAGCGACCGGGACAGGGAGATTCTCCTACAATGAGCAGTTCTTC
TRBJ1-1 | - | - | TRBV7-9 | CASSLARQAHEAFF | TGTGCCAGCAGCTTAGCGAGGCAGGCCCATGAAGCTTTCTTT
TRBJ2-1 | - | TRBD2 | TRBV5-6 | CASSLSWGGNNEQFF | TGTGCCAGCAGCTTAAGCTGGGGGGGGAACAATGAGCAGTTCTTC
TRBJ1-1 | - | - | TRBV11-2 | CASSSRPRETANTEAFF | TGTGCCAGCAGTTCTCGACCCCGGGAAACAGCGAACACTGAAGCTTTCTTT
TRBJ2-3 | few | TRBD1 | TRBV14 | CASSHRDRGYVDTQYF | TGTGCCAGCAGCCACCGGGACAGGGGCTACGTGGATACGCAGTATTTT
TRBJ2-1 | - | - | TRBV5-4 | CASSGGGYNEQFF | TGTGCCAGCAGTGGGGGCGGTTACAATGAGCAGTTCTTC
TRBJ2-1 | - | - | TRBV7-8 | CASSLMVGGNEQFF | TGTGCCAGCAGCTTAATGGTTGGTGGTAATGAGCAGTTCTTC
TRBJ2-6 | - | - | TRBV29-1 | CSVEESGAGANVLTF | TGCAGCGTTGAAGAGTCAGGGGCTGGGGCCAACGTCCTGACTTTC
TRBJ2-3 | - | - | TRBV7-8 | CASSAPTSMIGEDTQYF | TGTGCCAGCAGCGCCCCTACTAGCATGATTGGGGAAGATACGCAGTATTTT
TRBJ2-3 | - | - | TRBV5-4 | CASNQGGTTDTQYF | TGTGCCAGCAACCAGGGGGGTACCACAGATACGCAGTATTTT
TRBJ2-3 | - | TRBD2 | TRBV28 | CASTLIGPFTSGGTDTQYF | TGTGCCAGCACCCTTATCGGCCCATTTACTAGCGGGGGGACAGATACGCAGTATTTT
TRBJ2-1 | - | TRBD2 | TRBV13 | CASSSGLAGMHEQFF | TGCGCCAGCAGCTCGGGACTAGCGGGGATGCATGAGCAGTTCTTC
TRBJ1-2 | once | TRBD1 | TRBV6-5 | CASSTQGGGGGYTF | TGTGCCAGCAGTACACAGGGGGGGGGAGGGGGCTACACCTTC
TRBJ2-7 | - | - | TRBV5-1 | CASSYGHGAYEQYF | TGCGCCAGCAGCTACGGACACGGCGCCTACGAGCAGTACTTC
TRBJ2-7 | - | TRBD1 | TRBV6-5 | CASRPGTGPHEQYF | TGTGCCAGCAGGCCCGGGACAGGGCCGCACGAGCAGTACTTC
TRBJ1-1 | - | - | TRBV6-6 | CASSYSSLGTNTEAFF | TGTGCCAGCAGTTACTCATCCTTGGGTACGAACACTGAAGCTTTCTTT
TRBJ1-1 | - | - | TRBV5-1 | CASSFVGRDTEAFF | TGCGCCAGCAGCTTTGTGGGCAGGGACACTGAAGCTTTCTTT
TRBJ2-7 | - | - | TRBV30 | CAWSPKEGLYEQYF | TGTGCCTGGAGTCCTAAAGAGGGACTCTACGAGCAGTACTTC
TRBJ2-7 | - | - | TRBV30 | CAWSLTMTGNYEQYF | TGTGCCTGGAGCCTTACCATGACAGGAAACTACGAGCAGTACTTC
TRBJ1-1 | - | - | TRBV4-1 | CASSQEPQDGAFF | TGCGCCAGCAGCCAAGAGCCCCAAGACGGAGCTTTCTTT
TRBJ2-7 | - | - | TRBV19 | CASSIWYRAYEQYF | TGTGCCAGTAGTATTTGGTACCGGGCCTACGAGCAGTACTTC
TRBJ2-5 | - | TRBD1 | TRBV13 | CASSSTGVHQETQYF | TGTGCCAGCAGCTCGACAGGGGTACATCAAGAGACCCAGTACTTC
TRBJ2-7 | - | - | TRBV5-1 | CASSWAPYEQYF | TGCGCCAGCAGCTGGGCCCCCTACGAGCAGTACTTC
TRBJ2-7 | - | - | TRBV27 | CASSLSQEYEQYF | TGTGCCAGCAGTTTATCCCAGGAATACGAGCAGTACTTC
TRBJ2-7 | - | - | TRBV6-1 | CASSESWARSYEQYF | TGTGCCAGCAGTGAGTCATGGGCAAGATCCTACGAGCAGTACTTC
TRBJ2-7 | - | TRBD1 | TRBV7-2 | CASSLGTGWYEQYF | TGTGCCAGCAGCTTGGGGACAGGGTGGTACGAGCAGTACTTC
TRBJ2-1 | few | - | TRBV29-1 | CSVSGQISYNEQFF | TGCAGCGTCTCAGGACAGATCTCCTACAATGAGCAGTTCTTC
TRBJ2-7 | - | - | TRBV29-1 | CSVESTGTSSYEQYF | TGCAGCGTTGAATCAACCGGGACCAGCTCCTACGAGCAGTACTTC
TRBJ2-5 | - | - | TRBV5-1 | CASSLAQTEGGKTQYF | TGCGCCAGCAGCTTGGCCCAGACAGAGGGGGGGAAGACCCAGTACTTC
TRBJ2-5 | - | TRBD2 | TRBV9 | CASTPGTSPWETQYF | TGTGCCAGCACCCCCGGGACTAGCCCCTGGGAGACCCAGTACTTC
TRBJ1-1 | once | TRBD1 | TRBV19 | CASSLTGGGTEAFF | TGTGCCAGTAGTTTGACAGGGGGCGGCACTGAAGCTTTCTTT
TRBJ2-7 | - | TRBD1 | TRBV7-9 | CASSGDRRSYEQYF | TGTGCCAGCAGTGGGGACAGACGCTCCTACGAGCAGTACTTC
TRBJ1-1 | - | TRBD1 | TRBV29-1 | CSVRQGTEAFF | TGCAGCGTGAGACAGGGGACTGAAGCTTTCTTT
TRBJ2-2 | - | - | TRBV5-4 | CASSSNSGPNTGELFF | TGTGCCAGCAGCTCGAATAGCGGTCCGAACACCGGGGAGCTGTTTTTT
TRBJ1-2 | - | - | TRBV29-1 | CSVRWNRVPYGYTF | TGCAGCGTTAGGTGGAACAGGGTCCCCTATGGCTACACCTTC
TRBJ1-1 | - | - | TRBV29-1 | CSVVGGNTEAFF | TGCAGCGTTGTGGGGGGAAACACTGAAGCTTTCTTT
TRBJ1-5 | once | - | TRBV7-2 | CASSSWGASQPQHF | TGTGCCAGCAGCTCCTGGGGCGCGAGTCAGCCCCAGCATTTT
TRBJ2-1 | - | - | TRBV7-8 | CASSLAPGWNEQFF | TGTGCCAGCAGCTTAGCGCCAGGGTGGAATGAGCAGTTCTTC
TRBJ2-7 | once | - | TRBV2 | CASSGQTANYEQYF | TGTGCCAGCAGTGGGCAAACAGCAAACTACGAGCAGTACTTC
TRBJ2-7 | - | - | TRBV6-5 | CASSYGGPYEQYF | TGTGCCAGCAGTTACGGGGGCCCCTACGAGCAGTACTTC
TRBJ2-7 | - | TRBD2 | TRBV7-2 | CASSLQGAGGSYEQYF | TGTGCCAGCAGCTTACAGGGCGCGGGGGGATCCTACGAGCAGTACTTC
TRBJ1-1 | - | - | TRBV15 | CATSSPQGRDTEAFF | TGTGCCACCAGCAGCCCACAGGGAAGAGACACTGAAGCTTTCTTT